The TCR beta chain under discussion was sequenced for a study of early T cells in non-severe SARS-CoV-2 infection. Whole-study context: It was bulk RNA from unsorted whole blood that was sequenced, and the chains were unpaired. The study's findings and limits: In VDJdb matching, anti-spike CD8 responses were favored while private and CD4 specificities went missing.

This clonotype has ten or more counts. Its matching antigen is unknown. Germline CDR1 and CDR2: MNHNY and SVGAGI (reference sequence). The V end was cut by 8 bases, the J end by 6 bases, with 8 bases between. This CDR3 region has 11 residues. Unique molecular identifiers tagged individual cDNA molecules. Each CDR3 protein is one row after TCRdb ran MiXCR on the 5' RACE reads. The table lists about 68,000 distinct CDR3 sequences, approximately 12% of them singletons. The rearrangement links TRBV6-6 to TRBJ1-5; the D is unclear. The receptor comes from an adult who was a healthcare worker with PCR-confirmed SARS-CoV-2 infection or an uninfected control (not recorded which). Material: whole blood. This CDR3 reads CASSAGQPQHF. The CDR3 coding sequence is TGTGCCAGCTCTGCGGGTCAGCCCCAGCATTTT.